One and the same sample provided the 8 T cell receptor beta chains below, sequenced in a study of cytomegalovirus exposure and HLA in healthy donors. A multiplex PCR was run with 60 Vbeta primers and 13 Jbeta primers. The protocol was immunoSEQ multiplex PCR, while the TCRdb copy is restricted to in-frame clones and leaves out a portion. The table records under 150,000 clones, 83% of them present only once. The sequencing sample was made of PBMCs. The receptors derive from a man between 40 and 49 years old in good health and CMV-seronegative.

The chain uses TRBV2 and TRBJ2-1; tentative D call: TRBD2 (5 bases). The CDR3 loop spans 13 amino acids. V gave up 0 bases and J gave up 9 bases, with 9 bases separating them. The V gene's germline CDR1 is SNHLY and CDR2 FYNNEI. The CDR3 sequence is CASSEARGFEQFF. The CDR3 DNA reads TGTGCCAGCAGTGAAGCGAGAGGGTTTGAGCAGTTCTTC.

This chain uses TRBV5-4 with TRBJ1-3; 11 nucleotides match TRBD1. The V gene's germline CDR1 is SGHNT and CDR2 YYREEE (reference sequence). Trimming took 2 bases from V and 0 from J; bases not matched to a gene: 1. The CDR3 is 16 amino acids. CDR3 protein: CASSFGQGASGNTIYF. CDR3 DNA sequence: TGTGCCAGCAGCTTTGGACAGGGGGCCTCTGGAAACACCATATATTTT.

The CDR3 nucleotides read TGTGCCAGCAGTAACACAGGGGGCGGGACTGAAGCTTTCTTT. Encoded protein: CASSNTGGGTEAFF. The V call is TRBV28, the J call TRBJ1-1; 9 bases are a match to TRBD1. The V and J ends lost 5 bases and 5 bases, in that order; junction bases with no gene match: 6. Germline V gives CDR1 MDHEN, CDR2 SYDVKM. The CDR3 is 14 residues long.

The V gene is TRBV19, the J gene TRBJ2-7; possible D gene TRBD1, 5 bases. The CDR3 extends over 13 amino acids. Germline V gives CDR1 LNHDA, CDR2 SQIVND (reference sequence). Trimming took off 5 bases at V and 2 bases at J, with 10 bases between the two ends. Here the CDR3 reads CASSGDSTYEQYF. The DNA for the CDR3 is TGTGCCAGTAGTGGAGACAGTACCTACGAGCAGTACTTC.

The J gene is TRBJ2-7, the V gene TRBV6-5; 8 bases map to TRBD1. Per germline, CDR1 MNHEY and CDR2 SVGAGI. J lost 7 bases, V lost 5 bases, and 7 bases had no gene match. The CDR3 length is 13 residues. The CDR3 nucleotides are TGTGCCAGCAGTAGGTGGGACAGGCGGGAGCAGTACTTC. Translating it yields CASSRWDRREQYF.

The chain employs TRBV27 and TRBJ2-1, with no clear D. Germline V gives CDR1 MNHEY, CDR2 SMNVEV (reference sequence). This CDR3 region has 14 residues. V was pared by 3 bases and J by 8 bases, with 14 bases between. The CDR3 sequence is CASSFLENRHEQFF. DNA for the CDR3: TGTGCCAGCAGTTTCCTAGAGAACCGTCATGAGCAGTTCTTC.

A word on this clone: At one end the junction does not follow the germline gene, possibly because of a read error. This sequence joins TRBV6-6 and TRBJ2-7; D is perhaps TRBD2 (5 bases). The CDR3 consists of 16 residues. CDR1 and CDR2 (germline): MNHNY, SVGAGI (reference sequence). The CDR3 DNA sequence: TGTGCCAGCGGTTCCGTCCCCGCGGGCCCCTCCCACGAGCAGTACTTC. It translates to CASGSVPAGPSHEQYF.

The V gene is TRBV10-2, the J gene TRBJ2-1, with 10 bases matching TRBD1. CDR1 WSHSY and CDR2 SAAADI come from the germline V gene. Losses at the gene ends were 6 bases for V and 8 bases for J; bases not matched to a gene: 4. The CDR3 contains 13 residues. CDR3 sequence: CASRDRGTDEQFF. The CDR3 region has the DNA TGCGCCAGCAGGGACAGGGGGACAGATGAGCAGTTCTTC.